This entry is about one TCR beta chain. What this receptor recognizes is not known. Base qualities are not at hand, and no much larger clone is one base apart. The time point tag for this specimen amounts to: about 28 days (+/-7) after the second vaccine dose. AZD1222 recipients given second doses at about 4 weeks or at about 12 weeks were pooled, since spike-specific TCR depth and breadth were not found to differ between the two schedules. The vaccinee samples were drawn from two UK trials, COV001 and COV002, one of which was a single-blind randomized controlled phase 2/3 trial testing AZD1222 (ChAdOx1 nCoV-19) in healthy adults. For TCRbeta chain sequencing, PBMC samples from trial participants were taken at day 0 and at day 28 after the second dose. The data are from a study of T cell responses to AZD1222 COVID-19 vaccine (dated by TCRdb to about 2021). With respect to the entire study: A total of about 250 trial participants underwent TCR sequencing, of whom 200 to 220 had received two doses of AZD1222 and around 25 had received two doses of the MenACWY control vaccine. Trial participants were enrolled by age into subgroups of 18-55, 56-69 and 70-plus years, and around 150, 28 and 57 TCR-sequenced participants, respectively, were included in these subgroups.

Beyond this particular receptor, the publication reports: Most participants were white British and females outnumbered males, and the authors suggested that clonal diversity may have been underestimated. In the small 56-69-year group, the increase in depth fell short of significance, most likely because of low power. A significant rise in spike-specific TCR breadth and depth was observed after two AZD1222 doses relative to day 0 and relative to MenACWY recipients. Conclusions about previously exposed vaccinees are limited because only 5 or 6 AZD1222 recipients were SARS-CoV-2 seropositive at baseline. Because no samples from the day 14 peak response were available, repertoires could be characterized only after the peak T cell response. Epitopes outside the regions mutated in the B.1.351 and B.1.1.7 variants were reportedly recognized by nearly half of the unique spike-specific TCRs. The vaccine-associated CD4 TCRs covered the entire spike protein, and the dominant responses fell in regions 160-218 and 743-854.

The CDR3 regions of human TCRbeta chains were analyzed by immunosequencing. In the paper's pipeline: Repertoire TCRs were checked for matches against a reference library of SARS-CoV-2-specific TCRs that had been generated using the MIRA antigen-specificity platform. Breadth meant the fraction of unique TCRs that were SARS-CoV-2-associated, whereas depth meant the fraction of total T cells that were SARS-CoV-2-associated. Each spike-specific TCR was assigned to its reactive spike region and to a CD4 or CD8 class using the MIRA data. Log10-transformed breadth and depth values were compared by one-way ANOVA with Sidak's multiple comparisons tests. The clones in this table, taken by TCRdb from immuneACCESS, are in-frame only. Not every clone is retained; where verified, under half of the shortfall comes from an unresolved V gene, and the cause of the rest is unknown. D and trimming were read from the DNA, whereas the V and J calls and clone size are those reported in that table. This sample lists some 130,000 clones; about 93% were detected once. In total, the top ten clones hold approximately 6.8% of the sample.

The germline ends are 15 bases apart after V is trimmed by 5 bases and J by 0 bases. From the germline V gene (reference sequence), CDR1 is SEHNR and CDR2 is FQNEAQ. The CDR3 contains 16 residues, cysteine and phenylalanine counted. The read is trimmed to its CDR3 DNA, 48 bases read in frame from base 1. Sequencing was performed on peripheral blood, taken 28 days after the second AZD1222 dose. The sequence links TRBV7-9 to TRBJ2-3; a weak D assignment points to TRBD2 (5 bases agree). This sequence was found in an adult who received the AZD1222 COVID-19 vaccine. The sequence in DNA is TGTGCCAGCAGCCCGCGCGGGTGGCCGAGCACAGATACGCAGTATTTT. Its amino acids are CASSPRGWPSTDTQYF.